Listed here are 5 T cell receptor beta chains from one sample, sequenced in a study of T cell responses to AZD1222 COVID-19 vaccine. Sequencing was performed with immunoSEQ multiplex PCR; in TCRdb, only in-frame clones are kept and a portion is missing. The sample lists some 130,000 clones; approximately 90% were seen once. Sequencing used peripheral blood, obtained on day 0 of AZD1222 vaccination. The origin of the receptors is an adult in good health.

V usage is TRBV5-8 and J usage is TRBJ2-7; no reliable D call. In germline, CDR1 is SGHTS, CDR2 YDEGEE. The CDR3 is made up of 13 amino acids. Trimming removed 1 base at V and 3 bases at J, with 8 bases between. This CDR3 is CASSLIKIYEQYF. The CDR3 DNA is TGTGCCAGCAGCTTGATTAAAATCTACGAGCAGTACTTC. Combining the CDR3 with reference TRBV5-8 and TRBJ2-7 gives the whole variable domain EAGVTQSPTHLIKTRGQQATLRCSPISGHTSVYWYQQALGLGLQFLLWYDEGEERNRGNFPPRFSGRQFPNYSSELNVNALELEDSALYLCASSLIKIYEQYFGPGTRLTVT.

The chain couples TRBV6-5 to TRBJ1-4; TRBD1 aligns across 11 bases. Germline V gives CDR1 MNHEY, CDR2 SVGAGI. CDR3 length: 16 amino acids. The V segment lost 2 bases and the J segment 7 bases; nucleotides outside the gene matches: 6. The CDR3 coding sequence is TGTGCCAGCAGTTACCCCATGGGGACAGGGGGTGAAAAACTGTTTTTT. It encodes CASSYPMGTGGEKLFF.

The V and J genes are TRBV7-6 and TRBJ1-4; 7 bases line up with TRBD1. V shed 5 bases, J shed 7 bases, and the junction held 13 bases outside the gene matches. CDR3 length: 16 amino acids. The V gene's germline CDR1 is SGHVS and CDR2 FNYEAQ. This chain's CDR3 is CASSLGGRIGSEKLFF. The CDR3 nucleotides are TGTGCCAGCAGCCTAGGGGGCCGCATAGGGTCTGAAAAACTGTTTTTT.

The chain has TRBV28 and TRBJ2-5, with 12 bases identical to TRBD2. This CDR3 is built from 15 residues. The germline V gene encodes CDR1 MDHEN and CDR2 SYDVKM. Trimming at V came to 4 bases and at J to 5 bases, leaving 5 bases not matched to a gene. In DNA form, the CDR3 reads TGTGCCAGCAGTTCGGCCGGGACTAGCGGGGAGACCCAGTACTTC. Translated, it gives CASSSAGTSGETQYF.

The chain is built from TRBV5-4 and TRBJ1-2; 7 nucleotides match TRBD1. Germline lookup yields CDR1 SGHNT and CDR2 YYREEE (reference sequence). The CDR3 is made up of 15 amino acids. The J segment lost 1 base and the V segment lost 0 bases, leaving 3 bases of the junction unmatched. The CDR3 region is CASSLGDSHNYGYTF. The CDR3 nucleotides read TGTGCCAGCAGCTTGGGGGACAGTCATAACTATGGCTACACCTTC.